This TCR beta chain was sequenced for a study of spatial heterogeneity in lung cancer. Broader study findings: Mutation tallies in tumors tracked expanded intratumoral alpha and beta TCR counts.

In its sample, this clonotype was seen many times. The antigen remains unidentified. TCRdb used MiXCR to reprocess the 5' RACE reads, holding one entry per CDR3 protein. The sample includes roughly 9,000 distinct CDR3 sequences, roughly 6% of them seen just once. The sample's time point: sample taken at primary tumor resection. Trimming took off 1 base at V and 2 bases at J, with 6 bases between the two ends. Germline CDR1 is SGHTS and CDR2 is YDEGEE. The CDR3 covers 14 residues. Sequenced here: lung tumor tissue, sampled at surgery. The rearrangement joins TRBV5-8 to TRBJ1-4; D call uncertain. The receptor was isolated from a male donor with early-stage non-small cell lung cancer. CDR3 DNA sequence: TGTGCCAGCAGCTTGCCCGAGACTAATGAAAAACTGTTTTTT. Protein sequence: CASSLPETNEKLFF.